The source of this T cell receptor beta chain is a study of T-cell reconstitution after alpha-beta-depleted transplantation in children. Between the trimmed V and J ends, which lost 3 bases and 7 bases, there was a span of 12 bases. Per the germline V gene, CDR1 is SGHNT and CDR2 is YENEEA. The CDR3 length is 13 residues. This clonotype was detected a few times. Unique molecular identifiers were used in preparing the TCRbeta library. MiXCR, run by TCRdb on the PCR reads, gives a single entry per CDR3 protein. The repertoire includes about 300,000 distinct CDR3 sequences, around 10% of them detected once, and less than 9% sits in the top ten.

The clonotype originates from a boy younger than two with acute myeloid leukemia, due to receive a stem cell transplant. The sample in question was PBMCs, obtained before TCRalphabeta/CD19-depleted stem cell transplant. The chain links TRBV11-3 to TRBJ1-2; possible D gene TRBD1, 6 bases. This chain's CDR3 is CASSLGGGIGYTF. CDR3 bases: TGTGCCAGCAGCTTGGGAGGGGGGATTGGCTACACCTTC. Complete variable domain (other parts from reference TRBV11-3 and TRBJ1-2): EAGVVQSPRYKIIEKKQPVAFWCNPISGHNTLYWYLQNLGQGPELLIRYENEEAVDDSQLPKDRFSAERLKGVDSTLKIQPAELGDSAVYLCASSLGGGIGYTFGSGTRLTVV.